This T cell receptor (beta chain) appears in the sequencing data of a study of blood T cell repertoires in COVID-19. Whole-study context: Some COVID-19 samples were acute and others convalescent; all came from the United States, Italy and Spain.

Produced via immunoSEQ multiplex PCR; TCRdb's table is partial and in-frame only. The table includes about 250,000 clones, 82% detected once. This CDR3 has 13 residues. Trimming removed 2 bases from V and 5 bases from J, with 7 bases in between. Germline CDR1 reads MNHEY; CDR2 reads SMNVEV (reference sequence). Sequenced sample: peripheral blood. The rearrangement joins TRBV27 to TRBJ1-5; D unclear. The TCR was taken from a woman aged 80 or older with active or convalescent COVID-19. The CDR3 bases are TGTGCCAGCAGTTTAAGAGGATATCAGCCCCAGCATTTT. This translates into CASSLRGYQPQHF.